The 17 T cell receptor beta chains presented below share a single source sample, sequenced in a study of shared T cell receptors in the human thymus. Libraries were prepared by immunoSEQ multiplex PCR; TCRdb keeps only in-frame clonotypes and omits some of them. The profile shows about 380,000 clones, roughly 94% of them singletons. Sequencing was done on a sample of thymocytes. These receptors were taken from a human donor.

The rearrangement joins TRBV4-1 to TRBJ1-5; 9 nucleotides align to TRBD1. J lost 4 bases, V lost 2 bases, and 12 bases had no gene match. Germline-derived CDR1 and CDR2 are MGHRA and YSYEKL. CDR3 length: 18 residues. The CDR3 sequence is CASSQSSDRGRLNQPQHF. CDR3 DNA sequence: TGCGCCAGCAGCCAATCCTCGGACAGGGGCCGTTTGAATCAGCCCCAGCATTTT.

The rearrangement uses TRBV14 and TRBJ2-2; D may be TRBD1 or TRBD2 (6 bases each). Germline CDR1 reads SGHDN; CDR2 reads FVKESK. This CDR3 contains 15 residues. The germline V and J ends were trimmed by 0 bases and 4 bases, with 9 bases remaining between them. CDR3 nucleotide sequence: TGTGCCAGCAGCCAAGAAGGGGGGCTCACCGGGGAGCTGTTTTTT. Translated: CASSQEGGLTGELFF.

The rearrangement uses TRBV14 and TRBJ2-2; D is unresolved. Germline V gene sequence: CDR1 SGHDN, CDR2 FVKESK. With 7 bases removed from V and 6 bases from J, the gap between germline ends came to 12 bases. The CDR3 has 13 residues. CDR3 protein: CASTLGYPGELFF. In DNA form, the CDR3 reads TGTGCCAGCACCCTTGGGTACCCCGGGGAGCTGTTTTTT.

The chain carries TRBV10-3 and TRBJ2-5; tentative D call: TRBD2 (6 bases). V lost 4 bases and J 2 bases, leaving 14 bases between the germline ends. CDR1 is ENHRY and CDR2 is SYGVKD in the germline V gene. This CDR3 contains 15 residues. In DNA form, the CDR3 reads TGTGCCATCAGTGGGGACTCCCGACCGCAAGAGACCCAGTACTTC. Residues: CAISGDSRPQETQYF.

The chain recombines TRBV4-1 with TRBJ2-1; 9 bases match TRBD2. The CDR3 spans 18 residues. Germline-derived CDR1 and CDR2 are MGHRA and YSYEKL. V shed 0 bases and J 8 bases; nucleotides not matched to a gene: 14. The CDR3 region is CASSQDKGGNSGSDEQFF. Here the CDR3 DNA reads TGCGCCAGCAGCCAAGACAAAGGGGGCAATAGCGGGAGCGATGAGCAGTTCTTC.

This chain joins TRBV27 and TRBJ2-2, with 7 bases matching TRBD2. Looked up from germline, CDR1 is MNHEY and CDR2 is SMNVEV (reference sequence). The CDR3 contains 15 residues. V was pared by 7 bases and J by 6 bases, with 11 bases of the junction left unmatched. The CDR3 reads CASTPRGRWSGELFF. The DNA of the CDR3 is TGTGCCAGCACTCCTCGCGGGAGATGGTCCGGGGAGCTGTTTTTT.

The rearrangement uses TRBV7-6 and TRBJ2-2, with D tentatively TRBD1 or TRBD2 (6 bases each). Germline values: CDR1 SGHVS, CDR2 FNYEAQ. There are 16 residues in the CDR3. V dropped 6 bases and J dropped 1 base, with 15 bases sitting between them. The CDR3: CASRPQGRENTGELFF. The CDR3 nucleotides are TGTGCCAGCAGACCTCAGGGGCGGGAGAACACCGGGGAGCTGTTTTTT.

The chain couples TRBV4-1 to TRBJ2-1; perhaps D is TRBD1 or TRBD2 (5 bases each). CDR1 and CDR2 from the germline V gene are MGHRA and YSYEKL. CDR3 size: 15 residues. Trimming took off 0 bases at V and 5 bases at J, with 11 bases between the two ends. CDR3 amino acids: CASSQDGGTHNEQFF. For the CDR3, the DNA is TGCGCCAGCAGCCAAGATGGGGGTACCCACAATGAGCAGTTCTTC.

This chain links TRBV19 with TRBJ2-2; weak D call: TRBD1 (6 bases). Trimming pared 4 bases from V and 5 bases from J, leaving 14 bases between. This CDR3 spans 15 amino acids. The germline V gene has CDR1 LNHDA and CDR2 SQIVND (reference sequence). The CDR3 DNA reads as TGTGCCAGTAGTAGCGTCCGCAGGGGAACCGGGGAGCTGTTTTTT. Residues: CASSSVRRGTGELFF.

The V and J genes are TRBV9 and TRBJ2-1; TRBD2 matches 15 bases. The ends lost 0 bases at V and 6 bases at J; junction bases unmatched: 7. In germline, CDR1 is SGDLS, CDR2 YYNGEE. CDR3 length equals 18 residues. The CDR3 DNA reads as TGTGCCAGCAGCGTAGCCTGGACTAGCGGGAGGGAAGGCAATGAGCAGTTCTTC. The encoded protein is CASSVAWTSGREGNEQFF. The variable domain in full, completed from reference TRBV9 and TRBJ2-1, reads DSGVTQTPKHLITATGQRVTLRCSPRSGDLSVYWYQQSLDQGLQFLIQYYNGEERAKGNILERFSAQQFPDLHSELNLSSLELGDSALYFCASSVAWTSGREGNEQFFGPGTRLTVL.

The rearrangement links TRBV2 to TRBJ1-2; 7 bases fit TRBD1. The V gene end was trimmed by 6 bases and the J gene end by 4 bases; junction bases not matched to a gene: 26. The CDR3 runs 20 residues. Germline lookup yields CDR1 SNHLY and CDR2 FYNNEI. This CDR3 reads CASRRGRSGTNLERRYGYTF. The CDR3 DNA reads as TGTGCCAGCAGAAGGGGGCGGTCCGGGACGAACCTAGAACGACGCTATGGCTACACCTTC.

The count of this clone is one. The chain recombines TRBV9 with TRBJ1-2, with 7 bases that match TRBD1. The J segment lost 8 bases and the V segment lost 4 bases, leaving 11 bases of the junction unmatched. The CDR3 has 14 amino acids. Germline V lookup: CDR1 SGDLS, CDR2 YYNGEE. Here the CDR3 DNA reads TGTGCCAGCAGCACGGTACCCCAGACAGGGGGCTACACCTTC. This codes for CASSTVPQTGGYTF.

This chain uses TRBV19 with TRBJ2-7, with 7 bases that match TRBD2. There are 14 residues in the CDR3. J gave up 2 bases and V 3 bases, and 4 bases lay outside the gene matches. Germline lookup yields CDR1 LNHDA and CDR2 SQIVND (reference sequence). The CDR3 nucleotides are TGTGCCAGTAGTATTGGGGGGGTAACCTACGAGCAGTACTTC. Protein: CASSIGGVTYEQYF.

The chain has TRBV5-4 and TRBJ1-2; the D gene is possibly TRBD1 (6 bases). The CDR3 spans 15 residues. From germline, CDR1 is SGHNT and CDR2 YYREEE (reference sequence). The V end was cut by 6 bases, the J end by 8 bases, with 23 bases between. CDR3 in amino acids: CASIEGGLPTLGYTF. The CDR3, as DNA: TGTGCCAGCATAGAGGGGGGGTTGCCTACTTTGGGCTACACCTTC. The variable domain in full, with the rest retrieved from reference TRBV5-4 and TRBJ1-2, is ETGVTQSPTHLIKTRGQQVTLRCSSQSGHNTVSWYQQALGQGPQFIFQYYREEENGRGNFPPRFSGLQFPNYSSELNVNALELDDSALYLCASIEGGLPTLGYTFGSGTRLTVV.

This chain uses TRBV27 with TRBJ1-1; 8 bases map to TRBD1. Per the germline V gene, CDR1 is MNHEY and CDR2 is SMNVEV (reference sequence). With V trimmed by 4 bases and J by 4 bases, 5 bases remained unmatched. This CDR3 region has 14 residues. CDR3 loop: CASSSGGWSTEAFF. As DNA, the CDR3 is TGTGCCAGCAGTTCAGGGGGCTGGAGCACTGAAGCTTTCTTT.

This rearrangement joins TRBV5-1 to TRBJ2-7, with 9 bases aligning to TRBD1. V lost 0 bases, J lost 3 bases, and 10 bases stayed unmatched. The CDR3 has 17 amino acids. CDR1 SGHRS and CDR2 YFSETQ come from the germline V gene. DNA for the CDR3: TGCGCCAGCAGCTTGGACAGGGGGCACCCAGAGAACTACGAGCAGTACTTC. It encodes CASSLDRGHPENYEQYF.

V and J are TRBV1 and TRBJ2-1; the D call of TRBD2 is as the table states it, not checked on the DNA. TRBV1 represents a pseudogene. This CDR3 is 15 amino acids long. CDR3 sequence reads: CTSSQSLGLAHEQFF. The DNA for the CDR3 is TGCACCAGCAGCCAATCCCTCGGACTAGCGCATGAGCAGTTCTTC.